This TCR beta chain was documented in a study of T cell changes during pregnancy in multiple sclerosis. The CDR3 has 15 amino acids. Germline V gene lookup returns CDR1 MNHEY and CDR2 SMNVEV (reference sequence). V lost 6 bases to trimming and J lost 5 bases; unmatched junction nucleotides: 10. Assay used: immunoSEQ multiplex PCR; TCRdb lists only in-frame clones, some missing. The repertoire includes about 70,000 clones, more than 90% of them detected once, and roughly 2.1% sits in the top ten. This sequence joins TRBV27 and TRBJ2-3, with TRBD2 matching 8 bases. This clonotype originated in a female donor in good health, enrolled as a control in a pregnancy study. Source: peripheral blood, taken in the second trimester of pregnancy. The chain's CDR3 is CASSLPGGQGDTQYF. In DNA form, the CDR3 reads TGTGCCAGCAGCCTCCCGGGAGGGCAGGGAGATACGCAGTATTTT.